Many counts were recorded for the clone carrying this T cell receptor (beta chain). Its antigen remains unknown. CDR3 length: 13 amino acids. Germline lookup yields CDR1 MNHNS and CDR2 SASEGT. The germline V and J ends were trimmed by 7 bases and 2 bases, with 12 bases remaining between them. This sample stems from a study of metastatic and nonmetastatic thyroid tumors. Notes on the study in general: When malignant thyroid tumors were compared with benign nodules, TCR beta diversity was reportedly significantly higher in the malignant tumors. This held in both blood and tumor samples.

TCRdb reassembled clones from the PCR reads with MiXCR. The data show about 14,000 clones, approximately 12% seen once. Before thyroid surgery, none of the patients had received any treatment. This rearrangement joins TRBV6-1 to TRBJ2-7; the D gene could be TRBD1 or TRBD2 (5 bases each). The sequenced sample was blood. The sequence derives from a female donor with papillary thyroid cancer or a benign thyroid nodule (not recorded which). Some clones in this sample may be carry-over from other donors' samples. The DNA of the CDR3 is TGTGCCAGCACCAGGGACGGCACCTACGAGCAGTACTTC. Its translation: CASTRDGTYEQYF.